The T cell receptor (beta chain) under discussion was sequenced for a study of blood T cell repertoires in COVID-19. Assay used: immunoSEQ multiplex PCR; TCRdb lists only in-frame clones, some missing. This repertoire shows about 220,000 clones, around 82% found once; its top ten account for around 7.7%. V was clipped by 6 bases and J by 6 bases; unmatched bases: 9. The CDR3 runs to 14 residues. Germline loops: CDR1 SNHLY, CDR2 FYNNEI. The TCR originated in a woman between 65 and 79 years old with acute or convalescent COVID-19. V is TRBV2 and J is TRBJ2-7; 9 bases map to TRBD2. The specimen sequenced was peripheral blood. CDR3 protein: CASRLAGVKGEQYV. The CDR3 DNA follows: TGTGCCAGCAGGTTAGCGGGGGTCAAAGGCGAGCAGTACGTC.